This T cell receptor beta chain appears in the sequencing data of a study of CD8+CD57+ T cells in acquired aplastic anemia. Study results and caveats: Patients and controls were not found to differ significantly in CD8+ Simpson's diversity.

Concerning this clonotype: Its antigen is unidentified. Given a much more abundant clone one base away, this may be a read error.

Genomic DNA served as template for TCR beta VDJ and CDR3 profiling. Using its own MiXCR run on the reads, TCRdb lists one record per CDR3 protein. The profile shows about half a million distinct CDR3 sequences, over 25% of them singletons. The authors sequenced patients whose flow cytometry had shown CD8+CD57+ cell expansion. This TCR came from a human donor with aplastic anemia. The sequenced sample was sorted CD4+, CD8+, or CD8+CD57+ T cells (not recorded which) from PBMCs.

CDR3 DNA: TGTGCCAGCAGCTTACAACTACCTAGCGGGACGGTGCGGTACTTC. The encoded protein is CASSLQLPSGTVRYF. The chain links TRBV7-9 to TRBJ2-7; 9 bases line up with TRBD2. Looked up from germline, CDR1 is SEHNR and CDR2 is FQNEAQ (reference sequence). The CDR3 length is 15 residues. Trimming removed 2 bases from V and 12 bases from J; junction bases left unmatched: 14.